This TCR beta chain was profiled in a study of T cell responses to AZD1222 COVID-19 vaccine. The study, taken as a whole, reports: White British donors predominated, females outnumbered males, and clonal diversity was possibly underestimated. The breadth and depth of Spike-specific TCRs increased once two AZD1222 doses had been given.

The CDR3 is made up of 14 amino acids. J lost 4 bases, V lost 8 bases, and 10 bases had no gene match. Per the germline V gene, CDR1 is MNHEY and CDR2 is SVGAGI. To note about this clone: Its antigen is not known.

Sequenced by immunoSEQ multiplex PCR; TCRdb stores in-frame clones only, minus some. The data show approximately 150,000 clones, about 90% seen once. The V gene is TRBV6-5, the J gene TRBJ1-2; 7 nucleotides match TRBD1. The input for sequencing was peripheral blood, taken 28 days after the second AZD1222 dose. The TCR comes from an adult who received the AZD1222 COVID-19 vaccine. CDR3 nucleotides: TGTGCCAGCCTTCAAGCGACAGGGAGCTATGGCTACACCTTC. Protein sequence: CASLQATGSYGYTF.